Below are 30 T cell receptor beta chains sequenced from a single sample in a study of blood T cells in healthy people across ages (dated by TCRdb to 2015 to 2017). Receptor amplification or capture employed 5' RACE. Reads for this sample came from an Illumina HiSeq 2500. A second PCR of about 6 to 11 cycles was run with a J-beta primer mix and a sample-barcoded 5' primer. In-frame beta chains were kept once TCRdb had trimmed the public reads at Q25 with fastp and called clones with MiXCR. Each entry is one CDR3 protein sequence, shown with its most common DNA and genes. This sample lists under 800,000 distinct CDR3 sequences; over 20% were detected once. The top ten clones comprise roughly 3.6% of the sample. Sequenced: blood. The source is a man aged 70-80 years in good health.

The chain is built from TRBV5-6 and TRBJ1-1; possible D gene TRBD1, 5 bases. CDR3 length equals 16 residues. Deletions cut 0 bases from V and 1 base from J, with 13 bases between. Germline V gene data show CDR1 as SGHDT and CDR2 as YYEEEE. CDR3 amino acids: CASSLAGHHQNTEAFF. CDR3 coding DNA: TGTGCCAGCAGCTTGGCAGGACACCACCAGAACACTGAAGCTTTCTTT.

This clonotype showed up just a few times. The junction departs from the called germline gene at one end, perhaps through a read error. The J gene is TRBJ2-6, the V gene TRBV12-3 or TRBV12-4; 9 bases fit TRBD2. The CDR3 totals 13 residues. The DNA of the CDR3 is TGTGCCAGCATTGAGACTAGCGGAGTCCCTCAGTCCTTC. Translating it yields CASIETSGVPQSF.

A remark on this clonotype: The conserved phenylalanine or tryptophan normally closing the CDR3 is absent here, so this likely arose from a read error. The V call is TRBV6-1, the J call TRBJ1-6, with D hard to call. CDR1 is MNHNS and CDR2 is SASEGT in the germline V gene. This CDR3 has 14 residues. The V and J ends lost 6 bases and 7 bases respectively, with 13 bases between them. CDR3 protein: CASRPGRGNSPLHL. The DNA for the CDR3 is TGTGCCAGCAGACCGGGCCGCGGGAATTCACCCCTCCACCTT.

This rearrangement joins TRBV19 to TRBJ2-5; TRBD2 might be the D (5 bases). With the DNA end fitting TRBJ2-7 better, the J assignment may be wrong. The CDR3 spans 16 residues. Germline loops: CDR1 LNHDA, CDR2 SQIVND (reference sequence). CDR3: CASSIERGRGIYEQYF. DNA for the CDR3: TGTGCCAGTAGTATAGAAAGAGGACGGGGTATCTACGAGCAGTACTTC.

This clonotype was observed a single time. The CDR3 DNA is TGTGCCAGCAGCTTAGAAGGGGGCAGGTACAATGAGCAGTTCTTC. This translates into CASSLEGGRYNEQFF. This chain connects TRBV7-9 to TRBJ2-5; TRBD1 aligns across 7 bases. The end of the DNA is better explained by TRBJ2-1, so the J call may be wrong. The CDR3 is made up of 15 amino acids. In germline, CDR1 is SEHNR, CDR2 FQNEAQ (reference sequence).

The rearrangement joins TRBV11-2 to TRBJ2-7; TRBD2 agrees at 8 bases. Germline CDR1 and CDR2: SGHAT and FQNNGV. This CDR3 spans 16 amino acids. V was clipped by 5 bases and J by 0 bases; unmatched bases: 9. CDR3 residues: CASSPTSGIRSYEQYF. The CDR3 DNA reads TGTGCCAGCAGCCCCACTAGCGGAATACGCTCCTACGAGCAGTACTTC. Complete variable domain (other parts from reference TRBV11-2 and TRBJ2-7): EAGVAQSPRYKIIEKRQSVAFWCNPISGHATLYWYQQILGQGPKLLIQFQNNGVVDDSQLPKDRFSAERLKGVDSTLKIQPAKLEDSAVYLCASSPTSGIRSYEQYFGPGTRLTVT.

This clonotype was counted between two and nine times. The CDR3 DNA reads as TGCGCCAGCAGCCAAGGGGGCTCGACGGATGAAAAACTGTTTTTT. Amino acids: CASSQGGSTDEKLFF. This chain links TRBV4-1 with TRBJ1-4, with D perhaps TRBD1 (5 bases). V shed 1 base and J shed 6 bases, with 12 bases lying between them. Germline CDR1 is MGHRA and CDR2 is YSYEKL. The CDR3 length is 15 residues.

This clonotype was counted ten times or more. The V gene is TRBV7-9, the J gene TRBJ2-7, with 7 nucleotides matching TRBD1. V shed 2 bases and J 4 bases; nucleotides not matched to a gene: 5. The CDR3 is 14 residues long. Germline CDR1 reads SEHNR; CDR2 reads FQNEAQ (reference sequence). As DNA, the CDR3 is TGTGCCAGCAGCTTAAACGGGGACAGTTACGAGCAGTACTTC. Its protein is CASSLNGDSYEQYF.

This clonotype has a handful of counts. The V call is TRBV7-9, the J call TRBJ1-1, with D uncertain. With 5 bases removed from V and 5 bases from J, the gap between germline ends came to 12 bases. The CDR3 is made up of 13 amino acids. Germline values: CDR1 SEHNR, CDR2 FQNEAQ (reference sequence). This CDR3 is CASSPRRTTEAFF. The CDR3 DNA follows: TGTGCCAGCAGCCCACGTCGGACTACTGAAGCTTTCTTT. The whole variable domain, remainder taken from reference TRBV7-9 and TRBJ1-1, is DTGVSQNPRHKITKRGQNVTFRCDPISEHNRLYWYRQTLGQGPEFLTYFQNEAQLEKSRLLSDRFSAERPKGSFSTLEIQRTEQGDSAMYLCASSPRRTTEAFFGQGTRLTVV.

CDR3 loop: CASSLTRKETQYF. In nucleotides, the CDR3 is TGTGCCAGCAGTTTGACTCGAAAAGAGACCCAGTACTTC. The chain employs TRBV12-3 or TRBV12-4 and TRBJ2-5; D is unresolved. The CDR3 totals 13 residues. Trimming took off 3 bases at V and 3 bases at J, with 8 bases between the two ends.

CDR3 DNA sequence: TGTGCCAGCAGCCCGCTAGACAGAGAGACCCAGTACTTC. Protein sequence: CASSPLDRETQYF. The gene calls are TRBV7-8 and TRBJ2-5, with D perhaps TRBD1 (5 bases). The CDR3 loop spans 13 amino acids. V was trimmed by 5 bases and J by 4 bases, leaving 11 bases between them. The germline CDR1 and CDR2 sequences are SGHVS and FQNEAQ.

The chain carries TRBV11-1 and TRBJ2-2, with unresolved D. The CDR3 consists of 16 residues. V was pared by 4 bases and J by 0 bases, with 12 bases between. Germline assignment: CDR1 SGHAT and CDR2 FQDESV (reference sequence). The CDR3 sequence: CASSYDTGPNTGELFF. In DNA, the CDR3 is TGTGCCAGCAGCTACGATACCGGGCCGAACACCGGGGAGCTGTTTTTT.

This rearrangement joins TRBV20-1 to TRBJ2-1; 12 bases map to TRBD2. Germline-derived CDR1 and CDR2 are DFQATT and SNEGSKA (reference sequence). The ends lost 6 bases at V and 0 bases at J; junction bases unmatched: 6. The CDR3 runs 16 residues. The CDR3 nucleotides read TGCAGTGCGAATGGACTAGCGGGAAGCTCCTACAATGAGCAGTTCTTC. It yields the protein CSANGLAGSSYNEQFF.

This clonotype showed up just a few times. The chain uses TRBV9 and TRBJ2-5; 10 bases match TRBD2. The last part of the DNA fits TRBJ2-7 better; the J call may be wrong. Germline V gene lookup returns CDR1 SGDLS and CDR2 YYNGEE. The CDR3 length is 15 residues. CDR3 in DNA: TGTGCCAGCAGTGTTCTAGCGGGAGACTCCTACGAGCAGTACTTC. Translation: CASSVLAGDSYEQYF.

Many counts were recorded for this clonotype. Here the CDR3 reads CASSLQGGTEAFF. The CDR3 nucleotides read TGTGCCAGCAGCTTACAGGGCGGCACTGAAGCTTTCTTT. V is TRBV7-9 and J is TRBJ1-1; D possibly corresponds to TRBD1 (5 bases). V lost 2 bases, J lost 4 bases, and 8 bases lay in between. The CDR3 has 13 amino acids. The germline V gene has CDR1 SEHNR and CDR2 FQNEAQ (reference sequence).

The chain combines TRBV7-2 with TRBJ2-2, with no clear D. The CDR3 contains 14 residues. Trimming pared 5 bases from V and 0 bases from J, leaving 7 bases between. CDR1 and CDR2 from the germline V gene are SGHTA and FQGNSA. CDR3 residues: CASSPLANTGELFF. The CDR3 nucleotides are TGTGCCAGCAGCCCGCTAGCGAACACCGGGGAGCTGTTTTTT.

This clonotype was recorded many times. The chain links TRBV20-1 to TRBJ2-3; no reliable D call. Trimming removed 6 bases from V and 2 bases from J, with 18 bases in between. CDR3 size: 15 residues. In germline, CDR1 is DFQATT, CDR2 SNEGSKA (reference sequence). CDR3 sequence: CSAPGVAGATDTQYF. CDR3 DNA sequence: TGCAGTGCCCCTGGAGTAGCAGGAGCCACAGATACGCAGTATTTT.

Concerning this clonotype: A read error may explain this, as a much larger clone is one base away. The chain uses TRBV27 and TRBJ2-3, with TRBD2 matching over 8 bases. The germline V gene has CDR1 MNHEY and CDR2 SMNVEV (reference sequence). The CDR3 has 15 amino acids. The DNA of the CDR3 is TGTGCCGGCAGAGATGCGGGAGGATACACAGATACGCAGTATTTT. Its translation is CAGRDAGGYTDTQYF.

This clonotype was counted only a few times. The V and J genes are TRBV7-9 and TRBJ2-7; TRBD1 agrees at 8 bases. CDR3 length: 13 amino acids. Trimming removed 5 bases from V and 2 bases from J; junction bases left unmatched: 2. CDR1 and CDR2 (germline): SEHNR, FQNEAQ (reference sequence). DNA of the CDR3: TGTGCCAGCAGCACAGGGGGTGCCTACGAGCAGTACTTC. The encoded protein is CASSTGGAYEQYF. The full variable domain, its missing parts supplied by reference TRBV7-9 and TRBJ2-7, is DTGVSQNPRHKITKRGQNVTFRCDPISEHNRLYWYRQTLGQGPEFLTYFQNEAQLEKSRLLSDRFSAERPKGSFSTLEIQRTEQGDSAMYLCASSTGGAYEQYFGPGTRLTVT.

CDR3 in DNA: TGTGCCAGCAGTTACTCCGACAGGGCTGATGCCAAAAACATTCAGTACTTC. Translated: CASSYSDRADAKNIQYF. The rearrangement joins TRBV6-2 or TRBV6-3 to TRBJ2-4; 7 bases match TRBD1. The germline gives CDR1 MNHEY, CDR2 SVGEGT. Unmatched junction bases numbered 6, after V lost 0 bases and J lost 1 base. This CDR3 has 17 residues.

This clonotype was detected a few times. The CDR3 nucleotides are TGTGCCAGCAGCTCCCCCCGGGAGGGAGACACCGGGGAGCTGTTTTTT. Amino acids: CASSSPREGDTGELFF. The chain uses TRBV5-5 and TRBJ2-2; 8 bases align to TRBD2. Trimming at V came to 3 bases and at J to 3 bases, leaving 7 bases not matched to a gene. Germline V gene sequence: CDR1 SGHKS, CDR2 YYEKEE (reference sequence). The CDR3 loop spans 16 amino acids.

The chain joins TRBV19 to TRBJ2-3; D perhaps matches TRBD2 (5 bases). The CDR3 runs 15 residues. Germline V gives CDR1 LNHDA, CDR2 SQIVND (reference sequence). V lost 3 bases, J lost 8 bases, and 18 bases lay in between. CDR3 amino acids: CASSISGWSAGTQYF. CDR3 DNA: TGTGCCAGTAGTATTTCTGGTTGGTCGGCGGGTACGCAGTATTTT.

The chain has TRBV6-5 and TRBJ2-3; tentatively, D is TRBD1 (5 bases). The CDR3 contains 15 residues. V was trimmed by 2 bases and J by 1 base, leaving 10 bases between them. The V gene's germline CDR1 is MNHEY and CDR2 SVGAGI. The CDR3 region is CASSYRAGRTDTQYF. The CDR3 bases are TGTGCCAGCAGTTACCGCGCAGGGCGCACAGATACGCAGTATTTT.

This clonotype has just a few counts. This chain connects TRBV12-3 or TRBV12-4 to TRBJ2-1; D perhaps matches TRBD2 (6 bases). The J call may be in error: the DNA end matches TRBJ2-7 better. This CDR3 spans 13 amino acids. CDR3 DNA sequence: TGTGCCAGCACCTCCTTAGGGAGGTATGAGCAGTACTTC. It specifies CASTSLGRYEQYF.

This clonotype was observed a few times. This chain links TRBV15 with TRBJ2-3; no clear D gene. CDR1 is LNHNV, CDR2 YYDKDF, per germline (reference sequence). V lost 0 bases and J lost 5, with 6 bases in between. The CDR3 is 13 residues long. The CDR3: CATSRDLEDTQYF. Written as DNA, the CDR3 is TGTGCCACCAGCAGAGATCTTGAAGATACGCAGTATTTT. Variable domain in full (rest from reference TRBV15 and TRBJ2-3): DAMVIQNPRYQVTQFGKPVTLSCSQTLNHNVMYWYQQKSSQAPKLLFHYYDKDFNNEADTPDNFQSRRPNTSFCFLDIRSPGLGDTAMYLCATSRDLEDTQYFGPGTRLTVL.

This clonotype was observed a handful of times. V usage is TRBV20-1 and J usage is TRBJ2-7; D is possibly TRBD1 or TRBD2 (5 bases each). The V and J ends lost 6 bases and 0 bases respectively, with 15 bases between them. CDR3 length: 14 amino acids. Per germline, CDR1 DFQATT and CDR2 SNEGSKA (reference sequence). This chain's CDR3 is CSALGTASSYEQYF. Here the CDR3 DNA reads TGCAGTGCCCTGGGGACGGCGAGCTCCTACGAGCAGTACTTC.

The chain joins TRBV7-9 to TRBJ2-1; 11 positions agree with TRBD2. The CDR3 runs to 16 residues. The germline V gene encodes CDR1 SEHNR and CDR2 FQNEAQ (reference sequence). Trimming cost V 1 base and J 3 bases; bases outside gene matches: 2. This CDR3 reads CASSLVGTSGYNEQFF. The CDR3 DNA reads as TGTGCCAGCAGCTTAGTCGGGACTAGCGGCTACAATGAGCAGTTCTTC.

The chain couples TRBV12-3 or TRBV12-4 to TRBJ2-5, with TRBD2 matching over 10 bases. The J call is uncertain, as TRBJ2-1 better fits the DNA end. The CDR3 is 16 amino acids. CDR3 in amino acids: CASSFQREGPGDEQFF. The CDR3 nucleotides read TGTGCCAGCAGTTTCCAGCGGGAGGGCCCCGGCGATGAGCAGTTCTTC.

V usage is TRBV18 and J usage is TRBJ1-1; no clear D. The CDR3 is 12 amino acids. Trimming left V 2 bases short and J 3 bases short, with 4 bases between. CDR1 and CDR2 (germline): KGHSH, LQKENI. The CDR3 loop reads CASSPGHTEAFF. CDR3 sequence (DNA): TGTGCCAGCTCACCAGGGCACACTGAAGCTTTCTTT.

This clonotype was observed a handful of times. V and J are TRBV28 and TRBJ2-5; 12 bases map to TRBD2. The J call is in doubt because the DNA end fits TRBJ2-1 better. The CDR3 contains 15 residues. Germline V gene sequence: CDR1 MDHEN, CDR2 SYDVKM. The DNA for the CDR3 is TGTGCCAGCAGTTTTCTAGCGGGAGGGCTTAATGAGCAGTTCTTC. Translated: CASSFLAGGLNEQFF.